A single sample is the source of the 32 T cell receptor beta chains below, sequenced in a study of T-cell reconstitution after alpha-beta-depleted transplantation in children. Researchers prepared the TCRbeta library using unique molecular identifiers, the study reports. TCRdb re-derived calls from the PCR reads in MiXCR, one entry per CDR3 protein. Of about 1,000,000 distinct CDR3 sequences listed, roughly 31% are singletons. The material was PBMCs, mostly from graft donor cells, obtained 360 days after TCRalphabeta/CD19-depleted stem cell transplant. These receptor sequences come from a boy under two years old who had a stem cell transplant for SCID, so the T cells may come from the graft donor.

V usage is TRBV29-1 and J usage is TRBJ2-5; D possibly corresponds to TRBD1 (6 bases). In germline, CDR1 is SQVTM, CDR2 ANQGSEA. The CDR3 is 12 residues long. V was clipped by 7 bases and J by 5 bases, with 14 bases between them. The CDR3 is CSAQGSRETQYF. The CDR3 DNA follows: TGCAGCGCCCAGGGGTCCCGGGAGACCCAGTACTTC.

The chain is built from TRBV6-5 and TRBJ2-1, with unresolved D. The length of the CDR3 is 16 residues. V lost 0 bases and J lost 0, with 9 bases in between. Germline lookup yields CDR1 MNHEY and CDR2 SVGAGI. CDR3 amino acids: CASSYSAVSSYNEQFF. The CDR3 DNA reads TGTGCCAGCAGTTACTCCGCGGTGAGCTCCTACAATGAGCAGTTCTTC.

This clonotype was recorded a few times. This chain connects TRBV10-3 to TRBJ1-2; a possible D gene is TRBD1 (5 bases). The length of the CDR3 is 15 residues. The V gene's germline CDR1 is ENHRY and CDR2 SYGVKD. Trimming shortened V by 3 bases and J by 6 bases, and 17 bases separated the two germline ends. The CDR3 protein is CAISEWDRGGDGYTF. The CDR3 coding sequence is TGTGCCATCAGTGAATGGGACCGGGGGGGAGATGGCTACACCTTC.

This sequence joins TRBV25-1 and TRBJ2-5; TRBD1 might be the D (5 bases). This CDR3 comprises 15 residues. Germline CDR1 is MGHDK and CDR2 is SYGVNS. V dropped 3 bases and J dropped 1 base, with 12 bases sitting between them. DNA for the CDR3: TGTGCCAGCAGTGAGTACGCAGGGCCCCAAGAGACCCAGTACTTC. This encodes CASSEYAGPQETQYF.

This CDR3 is CASSLSFGRNTEAFF. CDR3 coding DNA: TGTGCCAGTAGTCTCAGTTTCGGCAGGAACACTGAAGCTTTCTTT. This chain connects TRBV19 to TRBJ1-1; D is unresolved. The CDR3 consists of 15 residues. V was pared by 5 bases and J by 1 base, with 14 bases between. CDR1 is LNHDA, CDR2 SQIVND, per germline (reference sequence).

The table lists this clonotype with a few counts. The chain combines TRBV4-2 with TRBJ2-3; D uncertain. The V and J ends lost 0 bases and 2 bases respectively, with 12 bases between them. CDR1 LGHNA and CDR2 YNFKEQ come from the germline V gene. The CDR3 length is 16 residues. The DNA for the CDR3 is TGTGCCAGCAGCCAAGAGGGATCCCCCCCCACAGATACGCAGTATTTT. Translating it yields CASSQEGSPPTDTQYF.

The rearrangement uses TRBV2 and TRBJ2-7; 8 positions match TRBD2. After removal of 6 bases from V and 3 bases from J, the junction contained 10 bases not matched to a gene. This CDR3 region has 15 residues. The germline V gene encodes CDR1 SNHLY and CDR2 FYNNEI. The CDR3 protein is CASRPSGGHNYEQYF. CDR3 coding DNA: TGTGCCAGCAGACCCAGCGGGGGCCATAACTACGAGCAGTACTTC.

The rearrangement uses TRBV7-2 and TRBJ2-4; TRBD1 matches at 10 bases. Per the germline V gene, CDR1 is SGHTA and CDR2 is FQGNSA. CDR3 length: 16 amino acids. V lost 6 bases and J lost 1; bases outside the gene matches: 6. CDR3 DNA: TGTGCCAGCAGTAAAGGACAGGGGGACGCCAAAAACATTCAGTACTTC. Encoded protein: CASSKGQGDAKNIQYF.

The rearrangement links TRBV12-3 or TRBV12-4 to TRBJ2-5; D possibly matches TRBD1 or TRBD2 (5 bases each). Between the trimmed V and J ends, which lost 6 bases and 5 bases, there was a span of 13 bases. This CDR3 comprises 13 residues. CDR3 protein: CASRATRGETQYF. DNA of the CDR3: TGTGCCAGCAGGGCTACTAGGGGCGAGACCCAGTACTTC.

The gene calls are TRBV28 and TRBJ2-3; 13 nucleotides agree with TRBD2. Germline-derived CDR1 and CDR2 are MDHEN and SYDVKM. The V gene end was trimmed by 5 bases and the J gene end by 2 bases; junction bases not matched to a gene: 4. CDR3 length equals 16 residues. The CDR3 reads CASSPGTSGATDTQYF. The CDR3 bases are TGTGCCAGCAGTCCGGGGACTAGCGGGGCCACAGATACGCAGTATTTT.

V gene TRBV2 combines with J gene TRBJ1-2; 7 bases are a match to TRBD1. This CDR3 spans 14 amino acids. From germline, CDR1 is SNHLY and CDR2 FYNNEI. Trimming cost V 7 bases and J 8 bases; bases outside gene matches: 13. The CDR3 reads CASTTNLEGAGYTF. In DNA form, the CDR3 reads TGTGCCAGCACTACTAACTTAGAGGGGGCAGGCTACACCTTC.

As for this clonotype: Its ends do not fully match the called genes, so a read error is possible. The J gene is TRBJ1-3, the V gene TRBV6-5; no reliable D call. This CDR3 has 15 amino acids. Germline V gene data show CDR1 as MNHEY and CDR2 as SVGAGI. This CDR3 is CTSSYFSASGNTIYF. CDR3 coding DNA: TGTACCAGCAGTTACTTTTCAGCGTCCGGAAACACCATATATTTT.

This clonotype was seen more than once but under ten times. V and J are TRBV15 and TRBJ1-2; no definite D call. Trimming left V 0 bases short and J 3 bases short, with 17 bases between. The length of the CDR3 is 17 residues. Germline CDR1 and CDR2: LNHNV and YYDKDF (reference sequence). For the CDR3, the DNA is TGTGCCACCAGCAGAGATTACATCGGAGTGATTGACTATGGCTACACCTTC. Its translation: CATSRDYIGVIDYGYTF.

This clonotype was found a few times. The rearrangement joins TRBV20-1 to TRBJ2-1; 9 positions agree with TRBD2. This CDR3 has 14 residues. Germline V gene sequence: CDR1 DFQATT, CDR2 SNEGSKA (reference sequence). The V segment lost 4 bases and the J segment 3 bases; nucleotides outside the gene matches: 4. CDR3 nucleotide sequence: TGCAGTGCTACCGGGACTAGCTACTACAATGAGCAGTTCTTC. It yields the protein CSATGTSYYNEQFF.

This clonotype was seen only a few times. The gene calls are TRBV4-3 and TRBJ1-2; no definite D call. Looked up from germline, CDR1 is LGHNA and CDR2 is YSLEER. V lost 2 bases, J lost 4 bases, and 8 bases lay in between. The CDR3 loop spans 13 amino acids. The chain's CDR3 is CASSQTRGYGYTF. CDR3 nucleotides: TGCGCCAGCAGCCAAACGAGAGGCTATGGCTACACCTTC.

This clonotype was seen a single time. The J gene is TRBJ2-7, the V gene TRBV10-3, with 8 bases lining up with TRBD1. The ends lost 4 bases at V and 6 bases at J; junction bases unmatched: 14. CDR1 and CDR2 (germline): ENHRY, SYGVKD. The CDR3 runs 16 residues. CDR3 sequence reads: CAISATGTGGLIEQYF. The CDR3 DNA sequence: TGTGCCATCAGTGCGACCGGGACAGGCGGACTTATCGAGCAGTACTTC.

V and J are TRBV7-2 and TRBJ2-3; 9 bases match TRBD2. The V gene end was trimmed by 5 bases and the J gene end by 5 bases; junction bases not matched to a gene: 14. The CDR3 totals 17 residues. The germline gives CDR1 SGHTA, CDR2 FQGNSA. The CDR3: CASSAARPSGAGDTQYF. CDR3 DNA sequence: TGTGCCAGCAGCGCCGCTAGACCTAGCGGGGCGGGAGATACGCAGTATTTT.

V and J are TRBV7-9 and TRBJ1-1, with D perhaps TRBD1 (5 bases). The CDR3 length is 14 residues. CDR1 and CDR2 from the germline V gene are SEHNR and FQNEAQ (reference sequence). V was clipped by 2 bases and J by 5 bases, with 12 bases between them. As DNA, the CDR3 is TGTGCCAGCAGCTTATCTCCAGGGAAGACTGAAGCTTTCTTT. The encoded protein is CASSLSPGKTEAFF.

The CDR3 sequence is CASSPTREDTQYF. The CDR3 nucleotides read TGTGCCAGCAGCCCAACAAGGGAAGATACGCAGTATTTT. This chain uses TRBV7-3 with TRBJ2-3; no reliable D call. In germline, CDR1 is SGHTA, CDR2 FQGTGA. This CDR3 spans 13 amino acids. The germline V and J ends were trimmed by 5 bases and 5 bases, with 11 bases remaining between them.

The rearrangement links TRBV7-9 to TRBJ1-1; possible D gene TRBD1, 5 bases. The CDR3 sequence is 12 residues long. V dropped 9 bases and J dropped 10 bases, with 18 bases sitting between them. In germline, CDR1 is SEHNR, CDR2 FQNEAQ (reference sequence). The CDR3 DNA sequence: TGTGCCAGTGGCGCGCCGGGACTCTTAGCTTTCTTT. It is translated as CASGAPGLLAFF. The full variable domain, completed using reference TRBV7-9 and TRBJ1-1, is DTGVSQNPRHKITKRGQNVTFRCDPISEHNRLYWYRQTLGQGPEFLTYFQNEAQLEKSRLLSDRFSAERPKGSFSTLEIQRTEQGDSAMYLCASGAPGLLAFFGQGTRLTVV.

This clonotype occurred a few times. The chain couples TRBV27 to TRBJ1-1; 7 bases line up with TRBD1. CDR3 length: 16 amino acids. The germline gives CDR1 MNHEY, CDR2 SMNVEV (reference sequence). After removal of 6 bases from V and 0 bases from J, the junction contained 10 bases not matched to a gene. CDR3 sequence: CASREMGQLMNTEAFF. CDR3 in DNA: TGTGCCAGCAGAGAAATGGGACAGCTAATGAACACTGAAGCTTTCTTT.

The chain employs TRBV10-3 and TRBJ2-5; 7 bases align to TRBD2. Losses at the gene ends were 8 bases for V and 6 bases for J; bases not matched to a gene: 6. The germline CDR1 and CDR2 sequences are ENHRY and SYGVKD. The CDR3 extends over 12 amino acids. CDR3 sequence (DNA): TGTGCCATCGGGGGGGGGTTACAGACCCAGTACTTC. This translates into CAIGGGLQTQYF.

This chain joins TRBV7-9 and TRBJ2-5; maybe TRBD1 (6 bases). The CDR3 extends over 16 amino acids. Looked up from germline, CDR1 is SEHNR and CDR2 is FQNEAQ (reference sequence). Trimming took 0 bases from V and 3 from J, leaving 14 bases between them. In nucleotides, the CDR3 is TGTGCCAGCAGCTTAGCTCAGGGGCTGGTAAAAGAGACCCAGTACTTC. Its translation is CASSLAQGLVKETQYF.

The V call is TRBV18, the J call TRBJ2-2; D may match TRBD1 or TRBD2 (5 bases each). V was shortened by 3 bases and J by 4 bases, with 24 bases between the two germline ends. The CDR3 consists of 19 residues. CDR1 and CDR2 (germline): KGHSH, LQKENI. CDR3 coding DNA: TGTGCCAGCTCACCCTTCCTCGGGACGGGCAGACCCACCACCGGGGAGCTGTTTTTT. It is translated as CASSPFLGTGRPTTGELFF.

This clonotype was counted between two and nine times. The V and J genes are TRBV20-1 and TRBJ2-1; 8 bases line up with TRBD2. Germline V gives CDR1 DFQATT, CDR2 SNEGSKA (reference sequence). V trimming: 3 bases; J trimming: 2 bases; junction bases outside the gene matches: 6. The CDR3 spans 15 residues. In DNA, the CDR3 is TGCAGTGCTAGCGGTTTGGGACTAGCCTACAATGAGCAGTTCTTC. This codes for CSASGLGLAYNEQFF.

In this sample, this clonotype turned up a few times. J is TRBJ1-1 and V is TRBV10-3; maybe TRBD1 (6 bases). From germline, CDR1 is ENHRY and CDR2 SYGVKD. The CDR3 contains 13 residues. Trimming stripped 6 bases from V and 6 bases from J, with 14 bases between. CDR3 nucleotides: TGTGCCATCAGGGGGGCGGGAGAAGCTGAAGCTTTCTTT. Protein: CAIRGAGEAEAFF.

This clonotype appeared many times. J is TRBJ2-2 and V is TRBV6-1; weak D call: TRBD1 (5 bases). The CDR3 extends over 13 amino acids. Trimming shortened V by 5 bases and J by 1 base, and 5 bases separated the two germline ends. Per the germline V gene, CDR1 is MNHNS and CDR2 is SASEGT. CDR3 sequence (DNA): TGTGCCAGCAGTAGGGGGAACACCGGGGAGCTGTTTTTT. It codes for CASSRGNTGELFF.

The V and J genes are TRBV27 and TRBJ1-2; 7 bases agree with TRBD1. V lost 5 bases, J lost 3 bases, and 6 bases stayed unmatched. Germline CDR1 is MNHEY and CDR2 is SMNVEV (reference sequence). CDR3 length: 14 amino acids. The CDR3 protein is CASSPQTGYYGYTF. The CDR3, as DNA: TGTGCCAGCAGTCCCCAGACAGGGTACTATGGCTACACCTTC.

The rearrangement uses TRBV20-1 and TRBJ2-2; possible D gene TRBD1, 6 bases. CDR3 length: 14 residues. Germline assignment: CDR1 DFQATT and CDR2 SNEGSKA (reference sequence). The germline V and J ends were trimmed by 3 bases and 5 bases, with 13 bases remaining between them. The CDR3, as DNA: TGCAGTGCTAGCGTACAGGGATGGACCGGGGAGCTGTTTTTT. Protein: CSASVQGWTGELFF.

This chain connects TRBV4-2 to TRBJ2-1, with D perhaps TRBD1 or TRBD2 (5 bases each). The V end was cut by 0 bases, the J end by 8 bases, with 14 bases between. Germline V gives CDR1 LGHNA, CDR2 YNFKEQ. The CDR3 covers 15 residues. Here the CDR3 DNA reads TGTGCCAGCAGCCAAGATCGGGGCCACTTCTATGAGCAGTTCTTC. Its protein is CASSQDRGHFYEQFF.

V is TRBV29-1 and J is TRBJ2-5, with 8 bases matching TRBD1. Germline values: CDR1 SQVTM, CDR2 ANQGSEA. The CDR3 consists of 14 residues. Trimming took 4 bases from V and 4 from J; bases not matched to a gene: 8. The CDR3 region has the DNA TGCAGCGTTGGAGGACAGGGTCGAGGAGAGACCCAGTACTTC. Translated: CSVGGQGRGETQYF.

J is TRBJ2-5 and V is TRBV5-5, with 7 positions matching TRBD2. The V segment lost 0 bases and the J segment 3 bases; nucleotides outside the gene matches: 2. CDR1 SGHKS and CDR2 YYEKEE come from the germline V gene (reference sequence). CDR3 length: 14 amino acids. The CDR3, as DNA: TGTGCCAGCAGCTTGGAGGGGAGGGAAGAGACCCAGTACTTC. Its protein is CASSLEGREETQYF.